Shown below are 15 T cell receptor beta chains from a single sample sequenced in a study of neurological immune-mediated disorders. TCRdb processed the 5' RACE reads anew with MiXCR; each CDR3 protein has one entry. Of under 65,000 distinct CDR3 sequences listed, less than 25% are singletons. Indicated time point: technical triplicate 2. The source material was PBMCs. Receptor source: a man between 60 and 75 years old with HTLV-1-associated myelopathy (HAM/TSP).

Notes on this clonotype: This may stem from a read error, because a much larger clone lies one nucleotide away. CDR3 residues: CASTEGGRGRGTEALF. CDR3 coding DNA: TGTGCCAGCACCGAGGGCGGAAGGGGGCGCGGGACTGAAGCTCTCTTT. The chain carries TRBV7-9 and TRBJ1-1, with 7 bases identical to TRBD1. This CDR3 has 16 amino acids. Per germline, CDR1 SEHNR and CDR2 FQNEAQ (reference sequence).

V is TRBV19 and J is TRBJ1-1; no clear D. The CDR3 loop spans 16 amino acids. Deletions cut 5 bases from V and 3 bases from J, with 19 bases between. CDR1 LNHDA and CDR2 SQIVND come from the germline V gene (reference sequence). The CDR3 DNA reads as TGTGCCAGTAGTGCCTCCCACCCGGGATATTACACTGAAGCTTTCTTT. Protein: CASSASHPGYYTEAFF.

V is TRBV5-6 and J is TRBJ1-4, with D uncertain. CDR3 length: 14 residues. Deletions cut 3 bases from V and 0 bases from J, with 6 bases between. From germline, CDR1 is SGHDT and CDR2 YYEEEE. DNA of the CDR3: TGTGCCAGCAGCTCACCCGCAACTAATGAAAAACTGTTTTTT. Translated, it gives CASSSPATNEKLFF. The variable domain in full, with the rest retrieved from reference TRBV5-6 and TRBJ1-4, is DAGVTQSPTHLIKTRGQQVTLRCSPKSGHDTVSWYQQALGQGPQFIFQYYEEEERQRGNFPDRFSGHQFPNYSSELNVNALLLGDSALYLCASSSPATNEKLFFGSGTQLSVL.

In its sample, this clonotype was seen many times. V usage is TRBV4-2 and J usage is TRBJ1-2; maybe TRBD1 (5 bases). The CDR3 consists of 14 residues. The germline gives CDR1 LGHNA, CDR2 YNFKEQ. V was trimmed by 2 bases and J by 8 bases, leaving 15 bases between them. The CDR3 reads CASSQNSWGDGYTF. CDR3 DNA sequence: TGTGCCAGCAGCCAAAATAGTTGGGGGGACGGCTACACCTTC.

There are many counts of this clonotype. The chain recombines TRBV5-1 with TRBJ2-3; D might be TRBD2 (6 bases). The CDR3 totals 15 residues. Germline V CDR1 and CDR2: SGHRS, YFSETQ. Between the trimmed V and J ends, which lost 0 bases and 2 bases, there was a span of 10 bases. CDR3 bases: TGCGCCAGCAGCTTGGTCTGGCGGGACACAGATACGCAGTATTTT. It codes for CASSLVWRDTDTQYF.

For this clonotype: One base away lies a much larger clone, so this may be a sequencing read error. V usage is TRBV6-2 or TRBV6-3 and J usage is TRBJ2-1; 12 bases agree with TRBD2. TRBJ2-7 matches the DNA end more closely, so the J call is doubtful. The germline V gene encodes CDR1 MNHEY and CDR2 SVGEGT. CDR3 size: 15 residues. The CDR3 spells CASGSTSGRESEQYF. The CDR3 DNA sequence: TGTGCCAGCGGATCGACTAGCGGGAGAGAGAGTGAGCAGTACTTC.

This clonotype was recorded many times. The CDR3 spells CSARAQSLAGGNNEQFF. In DNA form, the CDR3 reads TGCAGTGCTAGAGCCCAGAGTCTAGCGGGAGGCAACAATGAGCAGTTCTTC. The rearrangement uses TRBV20-1 and TRBJ2-1; 11 bases align to TRBD2. Germline V CDR1 and CDR2: DFQATT, SNEGSKA (reference sequence). This CDR3 region has 17 residues. J was trimmed by 5 bases and V by 1 base; bases with no gene match: 10.

Points on this clonotype: A read error may account for a junction end that differs from germline. The chain has TRBV7-2 and TRBJ2-7; no reliable D call. The CDR3 spans 13 residues. CDR1 is SGHTA and CDR2 is FQGNSA in the germline V gene. CDR3 coding DNA: TGTGCCAGCAGTTCGATGGGTACCTACGAGAAGTACTTC. Residues: CASSSMGTYEKYF. The full variable domain, with the rest looked up from reference TRBV7-2 and TRBJ2-7, is GAGVSQSPSNKVTEKGKDVELRCDPISGHTALYWYRQSLGQGLEFLIYFQGNSAPDKSGLPSDRFSAERTGGSVSTLTIQRTQQEDSAVYLCASSSMGTYEKYFGPGTRLTVT.

The chain joins TRBV6-6 to TRBJ1-2; D possibly corresponds to TRBD1 (6 bases). Trimming shortened V by 2 bases and J by 1 base, and 14 bases separated the two germline ends. Germline CDR1 MNHNY, CDR2 SVGAGI (reference sequence). The CDR3 spans 16 residues. The CDR3 nucleotides read TGTGCCAGCAGTTACGAGGGGGAGAGGGGTAACTATGGCTACACCTTC. Protein sequence: CASSYEGERGNYGYTF.

This clonotype was counted between two and nine times. The chain combines TRBV25-1 with TRBJ1-1; TRBD1 is a possible D gene (5 bases). Trimming took off 3 bases at V and 4 bases at J, with 15 bases between the two ends. This CDR3 region has 15 residues. The V gene's germline CDR1 is MGHDK and CDR2 SYGVNS. The CDR3 is CASSDPRGRPTEAFF. CDR3 DNA sequence: TGTGCCAGCAGTGACCCAAGGGGCCGGCCCACTGAAGCTTTCTTT.

This clonotype was found many times. The chain carries TRBV12-3 or TRBV12-4 and TRBJ2-1, with 12 bases identical to TRBD2. V was clipped by 6 bases and J by 8 bases; unmatched bases: 8. There are 15 residues in the CDR3. The DNA of the CDR3 is TGTGCCAGCAGCTTACTAGCGGGAGGAAACCATGAGCAGTTCTTC. This gives the protein CASSLLAGGNHEQFF.

This clonotype was detected many times. J is TRBJ2-7 and V is TRBV29-1; D may match TRBD1 or TRBD2 (5 bases each). The CDR3 extends over 13 amino acids. V lost 6 bases, J lost 7 bases, and 19 bases lay in between. CDR1 is SQVTM, CDR2 ANQGSEA, per germline. The chain's CDR3 is CSVATGTRWEQYF. In DNA, the CDR3 is TGCAGCGTAGCTACCGGGACGAGGTGGGAGCAGTACTTC.

This clonotype was observed many times. This chain joins TRBV6-5 and TRBJ1-2, with 8 nucleotides matching TRBD1. The CDR3 covers 16 residues. CDR1 and CDR2 (germline): MNHEY, SVGAGI. The trim removed 6 bases at V and 4 bases at J, leaving 13 bases unmatched. This CDR3 reads CASSEGRQGNSYGYTF. For the CDR3, the DNA is TGTGCCAGCAGCGAGGGTCGACAGGGGAATAGCTATGGCTACACCTTC.

The sample holds many counts of this clonotype. The chain uses TRBV12-3 or TRBV12-4 and TRBJ1-2; D is undetermined. The CDR3 length is 13 residues. The V end was cut by 5 bases, the J end by 4 bases, with 11 bases between. CDR3 in amino acids: CASSARRTYGYTF. CDR3 DNA sequence: TGTGCCAGCAGTGCCAGACGGACCTATGGCTACACCTTC.

This clonotype was picked up many times. V is TRBV14 and J is TRBJ2-5; no clear D. In germline, CDR1 is SGHDN, CDR2 FVKESK. The CDR3 sequence is 14 residues long. With 0 bases removed from V and 2 bases from J, the gap between germline ends came to 7 bases. CDR3 nucleotide sequence: TGTGCCAGCAGCCAAGATTCCAATCAAGAGACCCAGTACTTC. Its translation is CASSQDSNQETQYF.